Below are 21 T cell receptor beta chains sequenced from a single sample in a study of blood T cell repertoires in COVID-19. Clones were sequenced by immunoSEQ multiplex PCR, and TCRdb holds only the in-frame ones, with some missing. The sample consists of more than 100,000 clones, about three quarters of them appearing once. Sequences were obtained from peripheral blood. Every receptor here comes from a human donor with acute or convalescent COVID-19. The donor label of this sample is uncertain.

The V gene is TRBV2, the J gene TRBJ2-3; 7 bases map to TRBD1. V gave up 8 bases and J gave up 5 bases; unmatched junction bases: 4. CDR3 size: 12 residues. In germline, CDR1 is SNHLY, CDR2 FYNNEI. CDR3 nucleotide sequence: TGTGCCAGCGGACAGGTTAGAGATACGCAGTATTTT. Its protein product is CASGQVRDTQYF.

CDR3 in amino acids: CAISPSGVDTDTQYF. The CDR3 region has the DNA TGTGCCATCAGCCCCTCGGGGGTCGACACAGATACGCAGTATTTT. The chain links TRBV10-3 to TRBJ2-3, with D possibly being TRBD2 (6 bases). Trimming left V 6 bases short and J 2 bases short, with 15 bases between. The germline gives CDR1 ENHRY, CDR2 SYGVKD. This CDR3 is 15 amino acids long.

The rearrangement uses TRBV11-2 and TRBJ1-2; TRBD1 is a possible D gene (5 bases). Germline CDR1 and CDR2: SGHAT and FQNNGV. The V and J ends lost 4 bases and 6 bases respectively, with 24 bases between them. This CDR3 contains 17 residues. For the CDR3, the DNA is TGTGCCAGCAGCTCATCATGGGTCGTCCATCAGGGTCATGGCTACACCTTC. Translating it yields CASSSSWVVHQGHGYTF.

The chain has TRBV4-1 and TRBJ2-2, with 7 bases aligning to TRBD1. Trimming took 4 bases from V and 0 from J; bases not matched to a gene: 5. The germline gives CDR1 MGHRA, CDR2 YSYEKL. This CDR3 is built from 16 residues. The CDR3 is CASSPRQGANTGELFF. In DNA form, the CDR3 reads TGCGCCAGCAGCCCCCGACAGGGTGCGAACACCGGGGAGCTGTTTTTT.

The V call is TRBV11-2, the J call TRBJ1-2; D is perhaps TRBD1 (5 bases). Germline CDR1 SGHAT, CDR2 FQNNGV. The length of the CDR3 is 13 residues. Trimming took 5 bases from V and 0 from J, leaving 7 bases between them. This CDR3 reads CASSIRANYGYTF. The CDR3 coding sequence is TGTGCCAGCAGCATCAGGGCTAACTATGGCTACACCTTC.

This rearrangement joins TRBV9 to TRBJ2-1; possibly TRBD2 for D (7 bases). CDR1 is SGDLS, CDR2 YYNGEE, per germline. The CDR3 is made up of 11 amino acids. The germline V and J ends were trimmed by 3 bases and 10 bases, with 8 bases remaining between them. CDR3 loop: CASSEGGEQFF. CDR3 nucleotide sequence: TGTGCCAGCAGCGAGGGGGGGGAGCAGTTCTTC.

In its sample, this clone was seen a few times. CDR3 sequence: CASSPPRAGFYGYTF. The CDR3 bases are TGTGCCAGCAGTCCTCCAAGGGCAGGGTTCTATGGCTACACCTTC. The chain couples TRBV28 to TRBJ1-2, with D possibly matching TRBD1 (5 bases). V lost 5 bases and J lost 4, with 17 bases in between. The CDR3 is made up of 15 amino acids. Germline V lookup: CDR1 MDHEN, CDR2 SYDVKM.

The chain has TRBV14 and TRBJ2-5; TRBD1 matches at 7 bases. Losses at the gene ends were 2 bases for V and 4 bases for J; bases not matched to a gene: 7. The CDR3 extends over 15 amino acids. The germline gives CDR1 SGHDN, CDR2 FVKESK. The CDR3 sequence is CASSQLQGEGETQYF. Here the CDR3 DNA reads TGTGCCAGCAGCCAACTCCAGGGGGAAGGAGAGACCCAGTACTTC.

A few counts support this clone. The gene calls are TRBV7-9 and TRBJ1-4; a possible D gene is TRBD1 (6 bases). The germline V gene has CDR1 SEHNR and CDR2 FQNEAQ (reference sequence). Trimming removed 6 bases from V and 6 bases from J, with 23 bases in between. CDR3 size: 17 residues. The CDR3 sequence is CASSFKPGQRTYEKLFF. CDR3 bases: TGTGCCAGCAGTTTTAAACCCGGACAGCGGACGTATGAAAAACTGTTTTTT.

The V gene is TRBV5-3, the J gene TRBJ2-3; 7 bases fit TRBD2. TRBV5-3 carries the ORF label, with uncertain function. The CDR3 consists of 20 residues. After removal of 2 bases from V and 4 bases from J, the junction contained 22 bases not matched to a gene. The CDR3 DNA is TGTGCCAGAAGCTTCGCATTGTGGTACGGTGCGGGGGAGAGGGCAGATACGCAGTATTTT. This gives the protein CARSFALWYGAGERADTQYF.

The rearrangement uses TRBV30 and TRBJ1-1; weak D call: TRBD1 (6 bases). Trimming left V 4 bases short and J 1 base short, with 13 bases between. CDR1 and CDR2 from the germline V gene are GTSNPN and SVGIG (reference sequence). The CDR3 is 14 amino acids. The CDR3 DNA reads as TGTGCCTGGACCCGCCAACAGGGGAACACTGAAGCTTTCTTT. The encoded protein is CAWTRQQGNTEAFF.

The count of this clone is one. The chain combines TRBV6-5 with TRBJ1-1; 7 nucleotides agree with TRBD1. The CDR3 consists of 13 residues. J was trimmed by 6 bases and V by 5 bases; bases with no gene match: 6. The germline gives CDR1 MNHEY, CDR2 SVGAGI. The CDR3 here is CASSTRQGAEAFF. DNA of the CDR3: TGTGCCAGCAGTACACGACAGGGCGCTGAAGCTTTCTTT.

The CDR3 bases are TGTGCCAGCAGCTTAACAAGGACAGGTCGAGCGGAAGCTTTCTTT. This sequence encodes CASSLTRTGRAEAFF. The chain recombines TRBV7-2 with TRBJ1-1; 7 bases fit TRBD1. The CDR3 is made up of 15 amino acids. Germline CDR1 and CDR2: SGHTA and FQGNSA. Unmatched junction bases numbered 11, after V lost 2 bases and J lost 8 bases.

The chain carries TRBV7-9 and TRBJ1-6; the D gene is possibly TRBD1 (6 bases). Trimming took off 5 bases at V and 10 bases at J, with 18 bases between the two ends. CDR1 is SEHNR and CDR2 is FQNEAQ in the germline V gene (reference sequence). This CDR3 comprises 15 residues. CDR3 DNA sequence: TGTGCCAGCAGCCCAGGGGCGACACAGGTCTCACCCCTCCACTTT. It encodes CASSPGATQVSPLHF. Filled out from reference TRBV7-9 and TRBJ1-6, the complete variable domain reads DTGVSQNPRHKITKRGQNVTFRCDPISEHNRLYWYRQTLGQGPEFLTYFQNEAQLEKSRLLSDRFSAERPKGSFSTLEIQRTEQGDSAMYLCASSPGATQVSPLHFGNGTRLTVT.

A few counts support this clone. The chain is built from TRBV7-9 and TRBJ1-2; D gene ambiguous. Germline V CDR1 and CDR2: SEHNR, FQNEAQ (reference sequence). The CDR3 runs to 11 residues. Between the trimmed V and J ends, which lost 11 bases and 2 bases, there was a span of 9 bases. The CDR3 protein is CASQQNYGYTF. CDR3 sequence (DNA): TGTGCCTCCCAACAGAACTATGGCTACACCTTC.

This clone was counted once. The J gene is TRBJ2-2, the V gene TRBV12-3 or TRBV12-4; the D is unclear. V was trimmed by 8 bases and J by 4 bases, leaving 11 bases between them. The CDR3 runs 13 residues. This chain's CDR3 is CASLDGPTGELFF. The DNA of the CDR3 is TGTGCCAGCCTAGACGGTCCCACCGGGGAGCTGTTTTTT.

This clone has more than one count but fewer than ten. The V and J genes are TRBV30 and TRBJ2-1; 11 bases map to TRBD2. The ends lost 3 bases at V and 3 bases at J; junction bases unmatched: 16. Germline assignment: CDR1 GTSNPN and CDR2 SVGIG (reference sequence). This CDR3 has 19 residues. The CDR3 spells CAWRELVAGGPQGYNEQFF. For the CDR3, the DNA is TGTGCCTGGAGGGAACTGGTAGCGGGGGGGCCGCAAGGCTACAATGAGCAGTTCTTC.

This rearrangement joins TRBV5-6 to TRBJ1-1; TRBD1 aligns across 7 bases. With 4 bases clipped from V and 4 bases from J, the junction kept 10 bases outside the gene matches. The CDR3 extends over 15 amino acids. Germline CDR1 reads SGHDT; CDR2 reads YYEEEE. The CDR3 DNA is TGTGCCAGCAGCCCTAGGACAGGAGGGACCACTGAAGCTTTCTTT. Translated, it gives CASSPRTGGTTEAFF.

CDR3 nucleotides: TGTGCCAGCAGTGCGGGGGTAGGGCGGTATAATTCACCCCTCCACTTT. It yields the protein CASSAGVGRYNSPLHF. The chain uses TRBV25-1 and TRBJ1-6, with D maybe TRBD1 (5 bases). This CDR3 has 16 amino acids. Trimming took off 4 bases at V and 4 bases at J, with 14 bases between the two ends. Germline V gene data show CDR1 as MGHDK and CDR2 as SYGVNS.

The chain couples TRBV5-4 to TRBJ1-4, with 12 nucleotides matching TRBD1. V was pared by 6 bases and J by 8 bases, with 17 bases of the junction left unmatched. This CDR3 has 18 amino acids. Germline-derived CDR1 and CDR2 are SGHNT and YYREEE (reference sequence). CDR3 sequence: CASTTTRGTGGFGEKLFF. In DNA, the CDR3 is TGTGCCAGCACCACGACGAGAGGGACAGGGGGCTTTGGAGAAAAACTGTTTTTT.

This chain links TRBV7-2 with TRBJ1-6; no definite D call. Germline V lookup: CDR1 SGHTA, CDR2 FQGNSA. Trimming pared 1 base from V and 7 bases from J, leaving 5 bases between. The CDR3 extends over 13 amino acids. CDR3 sequence (DNA): TGTGCCAGCAGCTTAGTAGAGAATTCACCCCTCCACTTT. Its protein product is CASSLVENSPLHF.